Presented here are 5 T cell receptor beta chains from one specimen sequenced in a study of OX40 agonist ivuxolimab in advanced cancers. The data were produced by immunoSEQ multiplex PCR, yet TCRdb's version contains in-frame clones alone and is incomplete. Of under 60,000 clones listed, approximately 90% are singletons. This specimen consisted of CD4+ or CD8+ T cells sorted from blood, obtained in a trial of the OX40 agonist ivuxolimab. These receptors all come from an adult with an advanced solid tumor such as melanoma, head and neck, liver or kidney cancer.

The V call is TRBV29-1, the J call TRBJ2-3; D is undetermined. This CDR3 is built from 11 residues. With 6 bases removed from V and 6 bases from J, the gap between germline ends came to 10 bases. CDR1 is SQVTM, CDR2 ANQGSEA, per germline. The CDR3 reads CSVSHRDTQYF. DNA of the CDR3: TGCAGCGTCTCCCATCGGGATACGCAGTATTTT.

The CDR3 DNA follows: TGTGCCAGCAGGGAGGGTAACTATGGCTACACCTTC. It yields the protein CASREGNYGYTF. The gene calls are TRBV6-6 and TRBJ1-2, with D unresolved. The germline V gene encodes CDR1 MNHNY and CDR2 SVGAGI (reference sequence). The V end was cut by 6 bases, the J end by 1 base, with 6 bases between. The CDR3 totals 12 residues.

The chain couples TRBV2 to TRBJ2-2; 10 bases are a match to TRBD1. Germline values: CDR1 SNHLY, CDR2 FYNNEI. V dropped 5 bases and J dropped 3; count of bases not matched to a gene: 6. This CDR3 is built from 16 residues. This CDR3 is CASSRTGGAYTGELFF. The CDR3, as DNA: TGTGCCAGCAGTCGGACAGGGGGTGCGTACACCGGGGAGCTGTTTTTT.

The V and J genes are TRBV5-1 and TRBJ2-1; D unclear. V was pared by 0 bases and J by 4 bases, with 8 bases between. The germline CDR1 and CDR2 sequences are SGHRS and YFSETQ. The CDR3 extends over 14 amino acids. The CDR3: CASSLGYLYNEQFF. CDR3 in DNA: TGCGCCAGCAGCTTGGGGTACCTTTACAATGAGCAGTTCTTC.

V is TRBV4-1 and J is TRBJ2-1, with 9 bases that match TRBD2. Losses at the gene ends were 1 base for V and 4 bases for J; bases not matched to a gene: 20. The V gene's germline CDR1 is MGHRA and CDR2 YSYEKL. This CDR3 contains 21 residues. CDR3 region: CASSQGAVPGRNAGGYNEQFF. Written as DNA, the CDR3 is TGCGCCAGCAGCCAAGGGGCGGTCCCGGGCCGAAACGCGGGGGGGTACAATGAGCAGTTCTTC.